The source of this TCR beta chain is a study of monozygotic twins with inflammatory bowel disease. Reprocessing the 5' RACE reads, TCRdb reports a single entry for every CDR3 protein and omits DNA. The data include approximately 420,000 distinct CDR3 sequences; the top ten clones carry about 2.3%. Notes on the study in general: IBD patients shared fewer clonotypes with others than healthy twins, especially with disease activity. Perhaps reflecting limited power, concordant and discordant twins did not differ in repertoire similarity.

This CDR3 is built from 14 residues. The V gene's germline CDR1 is LGHNA and CDR2 YSLEER. Regarding this clonotype: What it binds is unknown.

The rearrangement uses TRBV4-3 and TRBJ2-2; TCRdb lists TRBD1, though no DNA is available to test this call. The sequence was obtained from a human donor with ulcerative colitis or Crohn's disease, or a healthy co-twin of an affected twin (not recorded which). Sample: blood. The chain's CDR3 is CASSQESGPGELFF.